This T cell receptor beta chain was recorded in a study of monozygotic twins with inflammatory bowel disease. The CDR3 spans 14 residues. Germline lookup yields CDR1 SGHKS and CDR2 YYEKEE (reference sequence). As concerns this clonotype: The target antigen is unknown.

The UMIs carried a 6-nucleotide sample barcode, and they were added by template switching. TCRdb reanalyzed the 5' RACE reads, giving one entry per CDR3 protein sequence and no DNA. This sample's clone table lists 200,000 to 250,000 distinct CDR3 sequences. Study-wide results and limits: Those with IBD had lower TCRbeta diversity (inverse Simpson) than their healthy co-twins did.

The authors drew approximately 2.4 ml of blood from each donor. Sequences were obtained from blood. The clonotype comes from a human donor with ulcerative colitis or Crohn's disease, or a healthy co-twin of an affected twin (not recorded which). The chain recombines TRBV5-5 with TRBJ2-1; TCRdb designates TRBD2, a call that cannot be tested without DNA. The CDR3 sequence is CASSFQREGHEQFF.